This T cell receptor (beta chain) was sequenced in a study of CD8+ T cells in alopecia areata. As for the study in general: Treated patients took oral tofacitinib at 5 to 10 mg twice daily. Severity scoring for treated patients was based on the percentage of affected scalp area.

Points from the study as a whole: Elevated clonality characterized lesional scalp relative to normal scalp, particularly in alopecia totalis/universalis. Only one nonresponder was present, which leaves the link between baseline CD8+ expansion and response uncertain.

Reverse transcription of extracted RNA yielded cDNA, which provided the sequencing template. Here immunoSEQ multiplex PCR was the method, and the copy in TCRdb shows in-frame clones only, minus some. Among about 210,000 clones listed, about 58% were seen once. Stated treatment: oral pan-JAK inhibitor, 5-10 mg twice daily. In its sample, this clone was seen once. The antigen is unknown. Germline CDR1 and CDR2: SQVTM and ANQGSEA. The CDR3 has 13 residues. Trimming removed 4 bases from V and 2 bases from J, with 9 bases in between. The sample consisted of CD4+ T cells sorted from blood, taken at week 4, from a patient treated with tofacitinib. The origin of this receptor is a human donor with alopecia areata. V and J are TRBV29-1 and TRBJ1-5; a possible D gene is TRBD1 (5 bases). For the CDR3, the DNA is TGCAGCGTTGCCAGGGAGGGCAATCAGCCCCAGCATTTT. Translating it yields CSVAREGNQPQHF.